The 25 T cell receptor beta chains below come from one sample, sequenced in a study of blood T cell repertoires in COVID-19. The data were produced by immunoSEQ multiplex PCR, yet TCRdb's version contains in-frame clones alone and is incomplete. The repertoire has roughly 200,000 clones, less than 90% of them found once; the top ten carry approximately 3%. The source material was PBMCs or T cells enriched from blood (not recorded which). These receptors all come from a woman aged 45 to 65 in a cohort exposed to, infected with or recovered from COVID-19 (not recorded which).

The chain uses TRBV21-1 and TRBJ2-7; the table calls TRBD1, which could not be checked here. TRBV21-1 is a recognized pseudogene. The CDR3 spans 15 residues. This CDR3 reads CASSYNRSSCYEQYF. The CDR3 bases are TGTGCCAGCAGCTACAATCGTTCTTCATGCTACGAGCAGTACTTC.

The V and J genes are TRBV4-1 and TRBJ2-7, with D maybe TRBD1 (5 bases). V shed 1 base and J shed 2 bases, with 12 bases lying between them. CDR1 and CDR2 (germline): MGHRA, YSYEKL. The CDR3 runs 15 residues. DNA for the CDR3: TGCGCCAGCAGCCAAGCTAAGGGGCCCACCTACGAGCAGTACTTC. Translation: CASSQAKGPTYEQYF.

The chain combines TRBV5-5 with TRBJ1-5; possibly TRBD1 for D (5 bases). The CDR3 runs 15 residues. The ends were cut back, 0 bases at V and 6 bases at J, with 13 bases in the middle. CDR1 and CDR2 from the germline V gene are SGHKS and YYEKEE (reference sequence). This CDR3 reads CASSLAAGLTQPQHF. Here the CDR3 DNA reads TGTGCCAGCAGCTTGGCGGCAGGGCTGACTCAGCCCCAGCATTTT.

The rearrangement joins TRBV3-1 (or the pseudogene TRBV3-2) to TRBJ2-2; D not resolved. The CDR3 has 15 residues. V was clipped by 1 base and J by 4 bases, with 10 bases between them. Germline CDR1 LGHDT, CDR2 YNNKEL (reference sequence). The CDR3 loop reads CASSQGSGRTGELFF. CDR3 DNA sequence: TGTGCCAGCAGCCAAGGATCAGGCCGCACCGGGGAGCTGTTTTTT.

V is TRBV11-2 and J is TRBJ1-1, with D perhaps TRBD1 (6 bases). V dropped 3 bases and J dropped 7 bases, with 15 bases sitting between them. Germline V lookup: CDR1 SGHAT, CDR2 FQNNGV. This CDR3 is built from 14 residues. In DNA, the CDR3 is TGTGCCAGCAGCTTGGGCCAGGGGATCGGTGAAGCTTTCTTT. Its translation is CASSLGQGIGEAFF.

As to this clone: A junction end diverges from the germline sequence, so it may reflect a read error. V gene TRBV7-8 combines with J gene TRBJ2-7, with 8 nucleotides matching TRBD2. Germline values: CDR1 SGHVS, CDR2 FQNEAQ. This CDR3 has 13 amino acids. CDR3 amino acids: CASSPGGAGALPF. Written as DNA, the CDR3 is TGTGCCAGCAGCCCCGGGGGGGCGGGGGCCCTCCCATTC.

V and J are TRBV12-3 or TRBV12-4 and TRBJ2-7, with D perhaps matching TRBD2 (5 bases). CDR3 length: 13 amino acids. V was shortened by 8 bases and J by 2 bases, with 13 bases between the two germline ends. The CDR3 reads CASSIGVPYEQYF. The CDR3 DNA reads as TGTGCCAGCTCAATCGGGGTTCCCTACGAGCAGTACTTC.

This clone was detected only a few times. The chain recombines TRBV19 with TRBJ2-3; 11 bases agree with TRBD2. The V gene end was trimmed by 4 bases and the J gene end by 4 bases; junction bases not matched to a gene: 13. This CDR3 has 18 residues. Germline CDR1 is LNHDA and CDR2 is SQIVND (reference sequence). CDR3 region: CASSRVAGGLPGSDTQYF. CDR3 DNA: TGTGCCAGTAGTAGGGTAGCGGGGGGGCTGCCTGGCTCAGATACGCAGTATTTT.

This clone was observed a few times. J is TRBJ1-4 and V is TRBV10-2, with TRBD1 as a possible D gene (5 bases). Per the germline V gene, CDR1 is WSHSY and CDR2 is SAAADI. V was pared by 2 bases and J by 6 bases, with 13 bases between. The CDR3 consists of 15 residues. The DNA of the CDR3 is TGCGCCAGCAGTGAGCCTGCATCGGGGGATGAAAAACTGTTTTTT. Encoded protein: CASSEPASGDEKLFF.

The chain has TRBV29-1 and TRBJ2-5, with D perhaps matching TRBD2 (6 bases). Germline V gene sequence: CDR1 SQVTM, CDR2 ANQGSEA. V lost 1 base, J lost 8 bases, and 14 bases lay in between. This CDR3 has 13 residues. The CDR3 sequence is CSVEGGAKRTQYF. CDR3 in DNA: TGCAGCGTTGAAGGCGGGGCGAAGAGAACCCAGTACTTC.

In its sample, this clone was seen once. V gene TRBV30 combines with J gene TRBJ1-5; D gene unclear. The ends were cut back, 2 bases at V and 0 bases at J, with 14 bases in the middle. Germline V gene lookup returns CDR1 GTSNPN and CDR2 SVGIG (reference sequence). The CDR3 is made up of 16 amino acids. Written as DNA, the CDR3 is TGTGCCTGGAGTCCCCGTGGACTGTATAGCAATCAGCCCCAGCATTTT. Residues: CAWSPRGLYSNQPQHF.

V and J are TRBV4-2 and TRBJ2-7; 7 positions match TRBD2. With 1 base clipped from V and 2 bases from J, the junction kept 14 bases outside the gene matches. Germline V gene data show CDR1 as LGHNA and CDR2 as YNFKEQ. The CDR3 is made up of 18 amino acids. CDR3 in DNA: TGTGCCAGCAGCCAAGTGAGTGGGGGGGTAGGGGCCGCCTACGAGCAGTACTTC. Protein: CASSQVSGGVGAAYEQYF.

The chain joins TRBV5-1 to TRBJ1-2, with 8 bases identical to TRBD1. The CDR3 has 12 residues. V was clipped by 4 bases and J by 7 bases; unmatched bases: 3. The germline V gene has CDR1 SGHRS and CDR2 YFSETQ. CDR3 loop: CASSKDRAGYTF. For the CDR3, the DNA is TGCGCCAGCAGCAAGGACAGGGCTGGCTACACCTTC.

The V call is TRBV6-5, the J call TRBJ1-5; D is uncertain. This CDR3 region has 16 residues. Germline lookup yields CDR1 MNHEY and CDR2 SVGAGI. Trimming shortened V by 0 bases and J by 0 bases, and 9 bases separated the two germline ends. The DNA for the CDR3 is TGTGCCAGCAGTTACTCTGGCACCCATAGCAATCAGCCCCAGCATTTT. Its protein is CASSYSGTHSNQPQHF.

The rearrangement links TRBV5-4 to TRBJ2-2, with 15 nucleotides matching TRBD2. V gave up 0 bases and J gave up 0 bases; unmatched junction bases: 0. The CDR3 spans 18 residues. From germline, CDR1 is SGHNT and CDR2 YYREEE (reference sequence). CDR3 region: CASSLGTSGGANTGELFF. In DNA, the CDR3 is TGTGCCAGCAGCTTGGGGACTAGCGGGGGGGCGAACACCGGGGAGCTGTTTTTT.

The CDR3 sequence is CASSQDYSPYNSPLHF. The CDR3 bases are TGCGCCAGCAGCCAAGATTATAGCCCCTATAATTCACCCCTCCACTTT. The gene calls are TRBV4-1 and TRBJ1-6; D unclear. Germline V gene data show CDR1 as MGHRA and CDR2 as YSYEKL. The CDR3 is 16 amino acids. With 0 bases removed from V and 2 bases from J, the gap between germline ends came to 8 bases.

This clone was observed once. The CDR3 DNA sequence: TGCAGTGCTAGGGAGTCCGGGGAGCTGTTTTTT. Its translation: CSARESGELFF. The chain combines TRBV20-1 with TRBJ2-2; D is ambiguous. Trimming shortened V by 3 bases and J by 6 bases, and 5 bases separated the two germline ends. The germline gives CDR1 DFQATT, CDR2 SNEGSKA (reference sequence). The CDR3 consists of 11 residues.

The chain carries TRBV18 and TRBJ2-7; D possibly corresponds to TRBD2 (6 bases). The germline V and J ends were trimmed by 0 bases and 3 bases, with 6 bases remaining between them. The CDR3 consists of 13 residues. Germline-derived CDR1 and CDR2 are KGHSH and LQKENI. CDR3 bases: TGTGCCAGCTCACCACCCGGGAGCTACGAGCAGTACTTC. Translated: CASSPPGSYEQYF.

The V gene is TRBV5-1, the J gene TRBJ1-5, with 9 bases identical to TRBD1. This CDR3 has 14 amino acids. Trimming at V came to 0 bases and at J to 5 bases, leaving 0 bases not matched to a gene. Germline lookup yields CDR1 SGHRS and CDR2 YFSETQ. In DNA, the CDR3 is TGCGCCAGCAGCTTGGGGACAGGGGATCAGCCCCAGCATTTT. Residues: CASSLGTGDQPQHF.

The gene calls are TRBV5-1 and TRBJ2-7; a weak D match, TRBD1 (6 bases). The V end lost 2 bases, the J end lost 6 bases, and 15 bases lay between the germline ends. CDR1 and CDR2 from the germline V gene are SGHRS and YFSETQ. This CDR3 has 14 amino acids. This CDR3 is CASSFTGLSAEQYF. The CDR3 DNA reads TGCGCCAGCAGCTTCACAGGGTTATCCGCCGAGCAGTACTTC.

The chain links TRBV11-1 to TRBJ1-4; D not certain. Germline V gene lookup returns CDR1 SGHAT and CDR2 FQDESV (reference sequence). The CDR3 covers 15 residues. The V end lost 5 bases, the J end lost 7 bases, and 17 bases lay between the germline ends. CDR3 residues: CASSPRTEESEKLFF. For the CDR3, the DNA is TGTGCCAGCAGCCCGCGGACGGAGGAGAGTGAAAAACTGTTTTTT.

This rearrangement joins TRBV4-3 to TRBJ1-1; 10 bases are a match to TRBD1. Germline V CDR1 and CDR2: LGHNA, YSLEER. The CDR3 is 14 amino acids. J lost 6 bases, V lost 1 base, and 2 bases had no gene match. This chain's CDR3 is CASSQVDRGSEAFF. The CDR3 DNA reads TGCGCCAGCAGCCAAGTGGACAGGGGGTCTGAAGCTTTCTTT.

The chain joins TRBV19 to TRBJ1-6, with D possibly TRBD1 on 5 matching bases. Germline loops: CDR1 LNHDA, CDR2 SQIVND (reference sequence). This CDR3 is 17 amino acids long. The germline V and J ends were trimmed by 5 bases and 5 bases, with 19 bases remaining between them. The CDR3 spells CASSPRSKGYDNSPLHF. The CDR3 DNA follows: TGTGCCAGTAGTCCTCGGAGTAAGGGGTATGATAATTCACCCCTCCACTTT.

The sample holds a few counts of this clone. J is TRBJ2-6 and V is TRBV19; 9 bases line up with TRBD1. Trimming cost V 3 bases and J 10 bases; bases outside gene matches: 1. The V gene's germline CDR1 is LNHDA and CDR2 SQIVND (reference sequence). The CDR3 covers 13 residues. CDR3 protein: CASSMDRGNVLTF. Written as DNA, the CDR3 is TGTGCCAGTAGTATGGACAGGGGTAACGTCCTGACTTTC.

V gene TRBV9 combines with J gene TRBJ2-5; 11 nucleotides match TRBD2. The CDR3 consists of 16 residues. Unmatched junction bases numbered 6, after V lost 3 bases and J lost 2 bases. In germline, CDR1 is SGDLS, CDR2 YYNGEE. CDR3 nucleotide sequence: TGTGCCAGCAGCGCAGGACTAGCGGGCATACAAGAGACCCAGTACTTC. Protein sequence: CASSAGLAGIQETQYF.